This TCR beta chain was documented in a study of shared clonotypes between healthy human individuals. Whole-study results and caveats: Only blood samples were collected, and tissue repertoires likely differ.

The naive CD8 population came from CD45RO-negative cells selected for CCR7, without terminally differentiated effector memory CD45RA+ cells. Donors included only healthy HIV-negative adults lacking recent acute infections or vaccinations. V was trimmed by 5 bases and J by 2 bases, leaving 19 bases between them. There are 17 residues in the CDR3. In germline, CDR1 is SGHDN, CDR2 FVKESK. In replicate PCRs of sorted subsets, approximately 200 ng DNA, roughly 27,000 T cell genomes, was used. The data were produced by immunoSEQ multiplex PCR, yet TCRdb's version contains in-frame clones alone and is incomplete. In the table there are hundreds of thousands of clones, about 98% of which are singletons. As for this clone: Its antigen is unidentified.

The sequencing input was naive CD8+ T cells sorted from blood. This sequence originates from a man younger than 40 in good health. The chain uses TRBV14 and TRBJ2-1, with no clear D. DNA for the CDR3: TGTGCCAGCAGCATCGTCGGCGTCAGTGTAACCTACAATGAGCAGTTCTTC. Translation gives CASSIVGVSVTYNEQFF. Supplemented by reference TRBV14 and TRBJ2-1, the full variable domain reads EAGVTQFPSHSVIEKGQTVTLRCDPISGHDNLYWYRRVMGKEIKFLLHFVKESKQDESGMPNNRFLAERTGGTYSTLKVQPAELEDSGVYFCASSIVGVSVTYNEQFFGPGTRLTVL.